This T cell receptor beta chain is from a study of cytomegalovirus exposure and HLA in healthy donors. Clones were read by immunoSEQ multiplex PCR, and TCRdb kept only the in-frame ones, dropping some. The sample includes roughly 90,000 clones, roughly 85% seen only once; the top ten take around 20%. This CDR3 has 16 residues. Germline CDR1 SGHVS, CDR2 FQNEAQ. The V end lost 4 bases, the J end lost 4 bases, and 17 bases lay between the germline ends. The V gene is TRBV7-8, the J gene TRBJ2-1; the D gene is possibly TRBD2 (6 bases). Input material: PBMCs. This receptor was taken from a man between 18 and 29 years old in good health and CMV-seropositive. CDR3 region: CASSSATSLSYNEQFF. CDR3 DNA sequence: TGTGCCAGCAGCTCGGCTACTAGCTTGTCGTACAATGAGCAGTTCTTC. The entire variable domain, with the rest obtained from reference TRBV7-8 and TRBJ2-1, is as follows: GAGVSQSPRYKVAKRGQDVALRCDPISGHVSLFWYQQALGQGPEFLTYFQNEAQLDKSGLPSDRFFAERPEGSVSTLKIQRTQQEDSAVYLCASSSATSLSYNEQFFGPGTRLTVL.